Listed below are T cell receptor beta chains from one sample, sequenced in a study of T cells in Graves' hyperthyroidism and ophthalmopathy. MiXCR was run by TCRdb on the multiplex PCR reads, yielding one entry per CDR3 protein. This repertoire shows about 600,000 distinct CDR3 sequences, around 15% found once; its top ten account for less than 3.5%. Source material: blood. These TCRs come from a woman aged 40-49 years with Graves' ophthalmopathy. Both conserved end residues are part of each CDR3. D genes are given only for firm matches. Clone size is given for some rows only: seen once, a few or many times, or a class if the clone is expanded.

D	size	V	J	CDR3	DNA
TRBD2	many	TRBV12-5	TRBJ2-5	CASGPGLAGETQYF	TGTGCTAGTGGTCCCGGACTAGCGGGAGAGACCCAGTACTTC
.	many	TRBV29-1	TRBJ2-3	CSTAGSEGDTQYF	TGCAGCACGGCAGGGTCAGAAGGAGATACGCAGTATTTT
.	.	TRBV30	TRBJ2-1	CAWIDSGSEQFF	TGTGCCTGGATAGACTCGGGCTCGGAGCAGTTCTTC
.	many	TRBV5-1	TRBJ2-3	CASSFYSTDTQYF	TGCGCCAGCAGCTTCTACAGCACAGATACGCAGTATTTT
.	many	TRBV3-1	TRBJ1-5	CASSQDPGVRQPQHF	TGTGCCAGCAGCCAAGATCCAGGGGTGAGACAGCCCCAGCATTTT
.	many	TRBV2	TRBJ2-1	CASRQLTGPQFF	TGTGCCAGCAGACAACTGACCGGCCCGCAGTTCTTC
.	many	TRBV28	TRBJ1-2	CASTLSSRRGYTF	TGTGCCAGCACCCTATCTTCCCGAAGAGGCTACACCTTC
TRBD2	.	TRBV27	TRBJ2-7	CASSPRPGLARYEQYF	TGTGCCAGCAGTCCGAGACCGGGACTAGCTCGCTACGAGCAGTACTTC
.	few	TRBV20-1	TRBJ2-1	CSPLAPMWNEQFF	TGCAGTCCACTAGCCCCTATGTGGAATGAGCAGTTCTTC
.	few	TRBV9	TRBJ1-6	CASSPTGFRNSPLHF	TGTGCCAGCAGCCCAACAGGGTTTAGAAATTCACCCCTCCACTTT
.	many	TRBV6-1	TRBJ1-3	CASSSTALSSGNTIYF	TGTGCCAGCAGTTCGACAGCTTTGAGCTCTGGAAACACCATATATTTT
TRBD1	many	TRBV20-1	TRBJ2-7	CSARDPRTGTYEQYF	TGCAGTGCTAGAGATCCAAGGACAGGGACCTACGAGCAGTACTTC
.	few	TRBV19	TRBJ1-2	CASTAGRVGYTF	TGTGCCAGTACAGCGGGCAGGGTCGGCTACACCTTC
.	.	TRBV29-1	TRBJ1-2	CSVTDSNYGYTF	TGCAGCGTTACGGACAGTAACTATGGCTACACCTTC
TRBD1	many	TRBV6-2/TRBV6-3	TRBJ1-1	CASSYPTGGGTEAFF	TGTGCCAGCAGTTACCCCACAGGGGGGGGTACTGAAGCTTTCTTT
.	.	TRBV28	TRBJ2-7	CASNFRDFSYEQYF	TGTGCCAGCAATTTCCGGGACTTCTCTTACGAGCAGTACTTC
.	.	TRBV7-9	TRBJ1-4	CASSPRWGPRGFNEKLFF	TGTGCCAGCAGCCCTAGGTGGGGCCCGCGAGGGTTTAATGAAAAACTGTTTTTT
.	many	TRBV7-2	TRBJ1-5	CASSLQPDSNQPQHF	TGTGCCAGCAGCCTCCAACCTGATAGCAATCAGCCCCAGCATTTT
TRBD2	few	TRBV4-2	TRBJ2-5	CASSPRVAGEPETQYF	TGTGCCAGCAGCCCCAGGGTAGCGGGGGAACCAGAGACCCAGTACTTC
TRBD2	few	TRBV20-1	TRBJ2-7	CSARTASGSYEQYF	TGCAGTGCTAGAACGGCTAGCGGGAGCTACGAGCAGTACTTC
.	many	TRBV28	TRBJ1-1	CASSSRGGGSTEAFF	TGTGCCAGCAGTAGCCGCGGGGGGGGTTCCACTGAAGCTTTCTTT
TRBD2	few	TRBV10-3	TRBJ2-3	CAIKGSGGKDTQYF	TGTGCCATCAAGGGTAGCGGGGGAAAAGATACGCAGTATTTT
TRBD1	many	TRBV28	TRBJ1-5	CASRLDREYQPQHF	TGTGCCAGCAGGTTGGACAGGGAATATCAGCCCCAGCATTTT
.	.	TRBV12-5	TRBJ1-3	CASGLVGGNTIYF	TGTGCTAGTGGTTTGGTGGGCGGAAACACCATATATTTT
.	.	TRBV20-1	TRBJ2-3	CSASFPDTQYF	TGCAGTGCTAGCTTCCCAGATACGCAGTATTTT
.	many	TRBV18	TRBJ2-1	CASSPPAVLNEQFF	TGTGCCAGCTCACCACCGGCGGTGTTGAATGAGCAGTTCTTC
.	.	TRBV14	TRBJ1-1	CASSQIPQGTRLNTEAFF	TGTGCCAGCAGCCAAATCCCTCAGGGGACGAGGCTGAACACTGAAGCTTTCTTT
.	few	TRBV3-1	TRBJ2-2	CASSQERKMGNTGELFF	TGTGCCAGCAGCCAAGAGAGGAAGATGGGGAACACCGGGGAGCTGTTTTTT
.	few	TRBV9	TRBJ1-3	CASSLRTNSGNTIYF	TGTGCCAGCAGCCTGAGGACAAACTCTGGAAACACCATATATTTT
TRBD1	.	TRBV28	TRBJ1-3	CASSRQGANSGNTIYF	TGTGCCAGCAGTCGACAGGGGGCAAACTCGGGAAACACCATATATTTT
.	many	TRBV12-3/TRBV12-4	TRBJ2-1	CASSPTGSYNEQFF	TGTGCCAGCAGTCCTACAGGGTCCTACAATGAGCAGTTCTTC
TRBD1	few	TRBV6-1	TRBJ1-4	CASSSTDRAEKLFF	TGTGCCAGCAGTTCGACGGACAGGGCGGAAAAACTGTTTTTT
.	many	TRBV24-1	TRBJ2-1	CATNRWGEDEQFF	TGTGCCACCAACCGCTGGGGGGAGGACGAGCAGTTCTTC
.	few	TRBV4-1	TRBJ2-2	CASSWAGTGELFF	TGCGCCAGCAGCTGGGCGGGCACCGGGGAGCTGTTTTTT
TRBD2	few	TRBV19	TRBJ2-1	CASSITSGGFNEQFF	TGTGCCAGTAGTATTACTAGCGGGGGGTTCAATGAGCAGTTCTTC
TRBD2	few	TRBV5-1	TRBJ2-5	CASSLELAGEETQYF	TGCGCCAGCAGCTTGGAACTAGCGGGAGAAGAGACCCAGTACTTC
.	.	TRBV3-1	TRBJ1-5	CASSQDMGDQPQHF	TGTGCCAGCAGCCAAGATATGGGAGATCAGCCCCAGCATTTT
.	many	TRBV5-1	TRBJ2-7	CASSLEGVGYEQYF	TGCGCCAGCAGCTTGGAAGGGGTGGGCTACGAGCAGTACTTC
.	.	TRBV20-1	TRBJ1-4	CSARGGIGIGRYYGSEKLFF	TGCAGTGCTAGGGGGGGGATCGGGATCGGAAGGTATTACGGATCTGAAAAGCTGTTTTTT
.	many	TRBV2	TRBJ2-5	CASREGPPPRETQYF	TGTGCCAGCAGGGAGGGGCCACCTCCAAGGGAGACCCAGTACTTC
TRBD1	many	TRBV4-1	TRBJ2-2	CASSQGAGTGLGELFF	TGCGCCAGCAGCCAGGGAGCCGGGACAGGTCTCGGGGAGCTGTTTTTT
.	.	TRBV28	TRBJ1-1	CASSFAGGGNTEAFF	TGTGCCAGCAGTTTCGCCGGGGGAGGGAACACTGAAGCTTTCTTT
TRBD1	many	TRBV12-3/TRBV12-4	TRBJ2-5	CASSKSGTGGWETQYF	TGTGCCAGCAGTAAATCCGGGACAGGGGGATGGGAGACCCAGTACTTC
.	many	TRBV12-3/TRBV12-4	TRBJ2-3	CASSLGAGIYSDTQYF	TGTGCCAGCAGTTTAGGGGCCGGGATCTACTCAGATACGCAGTATTTT
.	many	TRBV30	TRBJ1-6	CAWSIGPASPLHF	TGTGCCTGGAGTATAGGACCCGCCTCACCCCTCCACTTT
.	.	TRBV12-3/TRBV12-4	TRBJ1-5	CASSEQGKIVGPQHF	TGTGCCAGCAGTGAACAGGGTAAAATAGTAGGCCCCCAGCATTTT
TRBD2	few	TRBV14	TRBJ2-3	CASSQLAGGKRTDTQYF	TGTGCCAGCAGCCAGCTCGCGGGGGGGAAGAGGACAGATACGCAGTATTTT
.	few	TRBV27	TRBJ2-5	CASSLLSSETQYF	TGTGCCAGCAGTTTATTAAGCTCGGAGACCCAGTACTTC
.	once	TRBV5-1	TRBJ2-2	CASSLPGASTREPFF	TGCGCCAGCAGCTTACCGGGGGCCTCCACCAGGGAGCCGTTTTTT
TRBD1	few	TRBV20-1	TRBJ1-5	CSARPQGDQPQHF	TGCAGTGCTAGACCGCAGGGGGATCAGCCCCAGCATTTT
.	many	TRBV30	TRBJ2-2	CAWRSGSTGELFF	TGTGCCTGGAGGTCGGGAAGCACCGGGGAGCTGTTTTTT
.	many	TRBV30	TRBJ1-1	CAWSRMFGTEAFF	TGTGCCTGGAGTAGGATGTTTGGCACTGAAGCTTTCTTT
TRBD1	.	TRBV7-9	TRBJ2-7	CASSYTPGTGGLEQYF	TGTGCCAGCAGCTATACGCCCGGGACAGGGGGCCTCGAGCAGTACTTC